The rows below give T cell receptor beta chains drawn from one sample of a study of OX40 agonist ivuxolimab in advanced cancers. The assay was immunoSEQ multiplex PCR, and TCRdb's table has in-frame clones only and misses some. Found here are tens of thousands of clones, 70% to 90% of them singletons; the top ten hold 7.4%. Sequencing used CD4+ or CD8+ T cells sorted from blood, obtained in a trial of the OX40 agonist ivuxolimab. The origin of the receptors is an adult with an advanced solid tumor such as melanoma, head and neck, liver or kidney cancer. Both conserved end residues are part of each CDR3. A D gene is named only where the DNA matches it firmly. Rows may omit the clone size; those that give it use once, few, many or a size class.

TRBV13	once	TRBD2	TRBJ2-7	CASSPIAGGQYEQYF	TGTGCCAGCAGCCCGATAGCGGGAGGGCAGTACGAGCAGTACTTC
TRBV1	NA	NA	TRBJ2-1	CTSSQKSEIGTSVSNEQFF	TGCACCAGCAGCCAGAAGTCCGAGATAGGGACTAGTGTCTCGAATGAGCAGTTCTTC
TRBV9	NA	TRBD2	TRBJ2-1	CASSDELAGGSYNEQFF	TGTGCCAGCAGCGACGAACTAGCGGGAGGCTCCTACAATGAGCAGTTCTTC
TRBV19	few	NA	TRBJ1-5	CASSIGGDWVKPQHF	TGTGCCAGTAGTATAGGAGGGGATTGGGTAAAGCCCCAGCATTTT
TRBV5-4	NA	TRBD2	TRBJ2-3	CASSPGTTGTDTQYF	TGTGCCAGCAGCCCGGGGACTACCGGCACAGATACGCAGTATTTT
TRBV7-9	NA	TRBD1	TRBJ1-2	CASSLEGQGGHGYTF	TGTGCCAGCAGCTTAGAGGGACAGGGAGGTCATGGCTACACCTTC
TRBV6-1	NA	NA	TRBJ2-5	CASSLLVQETQYF	TGTGCCAGCAGCTTGCTCGTGCAAGAGACCCAGTACTTC
TRBV6-6	NA	TRBD1	TRBJ1-2	CASSYRGQGFYGYTF	TGTGCCAGCAGTTACCGGGGACAGGGATTTTATGGCTACACCTTC
TRBV4-1	once	TRBD2	TRBJ2-1	CASSRGGAYNEQFF	TGCGCCAGCAGCCGCGGGGGGGCCTACAATGAGCAGTTCTTC
TRBV10-3	NA	TRBD1	TRBJ1-2	CAISVVRTGLLNYGYTF	TGTGCCATCAGTGTAGTGCGGACAGGGCTACTTAACTATGGCTACACCTTC
TRBV7-3	NA	TRBD2	TRBJ2-7	CASSQGLEYEQYF	TGTGCCAGCAGCCAGGGACTAGAATACGAGCAGTACTTC
TRBV7-2	NA	NA	TRBJ2-3	CASSSLPDYLGHSTDTQYF	TGTGCCAGCAGCTCCCTCCCGGACTACCTAGGGCACAGCACAGATACGCAGTATTTT
TRBV28	NA	TRBD2	TRBJ2-1	CASSLVLAGEQFF	TGTGCCAGCAGTTTGGTACTAGCGGGAGAGCAGTTCTTC
TRBV5-4	NA	NA	TRBJ1-2	CASSQASEAGAKDGYTF	TGTGCCAGCAGCCAAGCGAGCGAGGCCGGCGCCAAGGATGGCTACACCTTC
TRBV27	NA	NA	TRBJ1-6	CASSFGQTSPLHF	TGTGCCAGCAGTTTTGGGCAGACTTCACCCCTCCACTTT
TRBV6-1	once	NA	TRBJ2-1	CASSANLNEQFF	TGTGCCAGCAGCGCCAACCTTAATGAGCAGTTCTTC
TRBV28	NA	TRBD1	TRBJ1-4	CASSLDREGKLFF	TGTGCCAGCAGTTTGGACAGGGAAGGGAAACTGTTTTTT
TRBV10-3	once	NA	TRBJ1-3	CAIKATDSGNTIYF	TGTGCCATCAAGGCCACCGACTCTGGAAACACCATATATTTT
TRBV7-9	NA	TRBD2	TRBJ2-2	CASSGVGSGRASPGELFF	TGTGCCAGCAGCGGCGTAGGGAGCGGGAGGGCCTCCCCCGGGGAGCTGTTTTTT
TRBV5-4	NA	TRBD2	TRBJ2-5	CASSSLAGEETQYF	TGTGCCAGCAGCTCGTTAGCGGGAGAAGAGACCCAGTACTTC
TRBV2	NA	NA	TRBJ2-1	CATYADGGLSYNEQFF	TGTGCCACCTACGCGGATGGAGGCCTCTCCTACAATGAGCAGTTCTTC
TRBV6-5	NA	NA	TRBJ1-5	CASSEVPANQPQHF	TGTGCCAGCAGTGAGGTCCCCGCCAATCAGCCCCAGCATTTT
TRBV6-5	NA	NA	TRBJ2-7	CASSWGSSYEQYF	TGTGCCAGCAGTTGGGGCAGCTCCTACGAGCAGTACTTC
TRBV28	NA	NA	TRBJ2-7	CASSLRQGSEQYF	TGTGCCAGCAGTTTACGGCAGGGCTCCGAGCAGTACTTC
TRBV18	NA	TRBD1	TRBJ2-1	CASSPPGQGVYNEQFF	TGTGCCAGCTCACCACCCGGACAGGGGGTCTACAATGAGCAGTTCTTC
TRBV6-5	NA	NA	TRBJ1-1	CASSYSDTEAFF	TGTGCCAGCAGTTACTCGGACACTGAAGCTTTCTTT
TRBV7-6	NA	NA	TRBJ2-2	CASSLGTNTGELFF	TGTGCCAGCAGCTTAGGCACAAACACCGGGGAGCTGTTTTTT
TRBV5-1	NA	NA	TRBJ1-1	CASSLGRGGGTEAFF	TGCGCCAGCAGCTTGGGCAGGGGTGGTGGGACTGAAGCTTTCTTT
TRBV18	NA	NA	TRBJ2-3	CASSPLATSTDTQYF	TGTGCCAGCTCACCCCTAGCGACTAGCACAGATACGCAGTATTTT
TRBV7-6	NA	NA	TRBJ2-1	CASSLSRTGVNEQFF	TGTGCCAGCAGCTTATCTCGGACGGGAGTGAATGAGCAGTTCTTC
TRBV4-1	NA	NA	TRBJ2-4	CASSPLGGMSNIQYF	TGCGCCAGCAGCCCCCTGGGGGGAATGTCAAACATTCAGTACTTC
TRBV30	NA	NA	TRBJ2-2	CASRGTGELFF	TGTGCGTCCAGGGGAACCGGGGAGCTGTTTTTT
TRBV5-4	once	NA	TRBJ2-3	CASSLGWDTQYF	TGTGCCAGCAGCTTAGGGTGGGATACGCAGTATTTT
TRBV10-3	NA	NA	TRBJ1-3	CAIGPRGTGNTIYF	TGTGCCATCGGGCCGAGGGGAACGGGAAACACCATATATTTT
TRBV5-6	NA	TRBD1	TRBJ2-1	CASSFGRGLEQFF	TGTGCCAGCAGCTTCGGCAGGGGGCTTGAGCAGTTCTTC
TRBV25-1	NA	TRBD1	TRBJ2-2	CASSEGTGDTGELFF	TGTGCCAGCAGTGAAGGGACAGGGGACACCGGGGAGCTGTTTTTT
TRBV7-9	NA	TRBD1	TRBJ2-7	CASSLAGTGVNEQYF	TGTGCCAGCAGCTTAGCGGGGACAGGGGTTAACGAGCAGTACTTC
TRBV19	NA	TRBD2	TRBJ2-3	CASSQTTGLAGMDTQYF	TGTGCCAGTAGTCAAACTACGGGACTAGCGGGTATGGATACGCAGTATTTT
TRBV6-5	NA	NA	TRBJ1-4	CASSYRGEPNEKLFF	TGTGCCAGCAGTTACCGGGGGGAGCCGAATGAAAAACTGTTTTTT